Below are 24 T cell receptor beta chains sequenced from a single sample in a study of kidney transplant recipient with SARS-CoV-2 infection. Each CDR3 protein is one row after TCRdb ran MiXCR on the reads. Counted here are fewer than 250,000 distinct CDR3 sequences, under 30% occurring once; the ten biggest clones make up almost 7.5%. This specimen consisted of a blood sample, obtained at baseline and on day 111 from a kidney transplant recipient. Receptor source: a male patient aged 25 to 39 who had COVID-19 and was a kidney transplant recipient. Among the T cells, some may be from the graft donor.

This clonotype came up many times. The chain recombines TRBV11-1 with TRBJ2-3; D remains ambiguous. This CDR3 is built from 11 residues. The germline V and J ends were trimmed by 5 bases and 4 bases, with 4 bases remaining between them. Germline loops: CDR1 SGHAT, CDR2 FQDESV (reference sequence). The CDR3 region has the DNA TGTGCCAGCAGCGCAGCAGATACGCAGTATTTT. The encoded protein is CASSAADTQYF.

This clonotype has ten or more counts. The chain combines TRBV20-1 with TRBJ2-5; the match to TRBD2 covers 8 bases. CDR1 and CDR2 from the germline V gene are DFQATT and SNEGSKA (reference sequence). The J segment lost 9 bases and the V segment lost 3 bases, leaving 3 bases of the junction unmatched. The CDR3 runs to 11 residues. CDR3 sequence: CSARTSDSQYF. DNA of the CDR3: TGCAGTGCTAGGACTAGCGACTCCCAGTACTTC.

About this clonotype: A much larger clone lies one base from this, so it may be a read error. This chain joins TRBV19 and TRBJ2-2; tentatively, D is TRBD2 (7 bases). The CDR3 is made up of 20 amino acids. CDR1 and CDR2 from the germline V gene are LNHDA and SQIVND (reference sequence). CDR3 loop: CASSIDETIGGAPVTGELLF. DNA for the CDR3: TGTGCCAGTAGTATAGATGAAACAATTGGGGGGGCGCCGGTCACCGGGGAGCTGCTTTTT.

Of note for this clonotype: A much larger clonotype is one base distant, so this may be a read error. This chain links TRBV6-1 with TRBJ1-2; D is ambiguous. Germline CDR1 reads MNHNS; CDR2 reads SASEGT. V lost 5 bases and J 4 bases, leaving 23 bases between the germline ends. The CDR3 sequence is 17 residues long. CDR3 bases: TGTGCCAGCAGTAGGGATTTCTCTATGCGAAAGACCTATGGCTACACCTTC. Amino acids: CASSRDFSMRKTYGYTF.

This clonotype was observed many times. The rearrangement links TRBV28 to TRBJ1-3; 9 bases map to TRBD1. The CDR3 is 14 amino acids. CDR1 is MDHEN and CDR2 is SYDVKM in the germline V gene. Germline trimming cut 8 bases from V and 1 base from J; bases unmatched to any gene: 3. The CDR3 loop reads CASLTGGSGNTIYF. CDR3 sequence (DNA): TGTGCCAGCCTGACAGGGGGATCTGGAAACACCATATATTTT. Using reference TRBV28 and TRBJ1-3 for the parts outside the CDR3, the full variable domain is DVKVTQSSRYLVKRTGEKVFLECVQDMDHENMFWYRQDPGLGLRLIYFSYDVKMKEKGDIPEGYSVSREKKERFSLILESASTNQTSMYLCASLTGGSGNTIYFGEGSWLTVV.

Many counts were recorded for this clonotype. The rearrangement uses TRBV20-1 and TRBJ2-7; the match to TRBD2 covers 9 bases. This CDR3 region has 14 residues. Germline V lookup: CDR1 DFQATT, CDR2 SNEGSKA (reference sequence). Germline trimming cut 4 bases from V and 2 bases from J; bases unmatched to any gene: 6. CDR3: CSATSSGVAYEQYF. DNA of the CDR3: TGCAGTGCTACATCTAGCGGGGTGGCCTACGAGCAGTACTTC.

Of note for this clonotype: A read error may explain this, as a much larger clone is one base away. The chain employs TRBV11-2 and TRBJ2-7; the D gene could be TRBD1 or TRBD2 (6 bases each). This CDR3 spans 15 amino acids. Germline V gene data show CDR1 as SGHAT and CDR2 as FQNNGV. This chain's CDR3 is CANSLDGGPPYEQYF. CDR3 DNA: TGTGCCAACAGCCTCGATGGGGGGCCTCCCTACGAGCAGTACTTC.

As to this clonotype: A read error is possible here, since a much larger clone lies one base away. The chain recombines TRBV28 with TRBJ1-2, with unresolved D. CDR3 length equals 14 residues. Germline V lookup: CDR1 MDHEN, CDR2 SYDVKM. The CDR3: CASGLNIGSQGYTF. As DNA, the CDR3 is TGTGCCAGCGGTTTAAATATCGGCAGCCAAGGCTACACCTTC.

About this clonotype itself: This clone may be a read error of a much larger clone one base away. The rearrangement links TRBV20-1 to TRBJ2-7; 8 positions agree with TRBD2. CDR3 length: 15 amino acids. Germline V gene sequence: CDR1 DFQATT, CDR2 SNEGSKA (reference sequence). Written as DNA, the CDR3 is TGCGGTGCTAATTCCGGCGGGAGGTCCGACTACGAGCAGTACTTC. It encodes CGANSGGRSDYEQYF.

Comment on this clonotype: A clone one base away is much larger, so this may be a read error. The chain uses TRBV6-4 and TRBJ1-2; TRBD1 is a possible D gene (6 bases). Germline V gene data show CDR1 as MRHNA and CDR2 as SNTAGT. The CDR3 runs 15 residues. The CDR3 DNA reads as TGTGCCAGCGGTGAGGGTAGAGGGGGAATAGGTGGCTACACCTTC. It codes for CASGEGRGGIGGYTF.

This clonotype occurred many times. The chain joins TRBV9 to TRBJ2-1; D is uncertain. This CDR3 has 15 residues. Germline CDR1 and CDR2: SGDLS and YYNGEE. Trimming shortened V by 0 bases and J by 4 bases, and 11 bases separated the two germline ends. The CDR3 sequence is CASSVGFSGYNEQFF. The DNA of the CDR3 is TGTGCCAGCAGCGTAGGGTTTTCGGGTTACAATGAGCAGTTCTTC.

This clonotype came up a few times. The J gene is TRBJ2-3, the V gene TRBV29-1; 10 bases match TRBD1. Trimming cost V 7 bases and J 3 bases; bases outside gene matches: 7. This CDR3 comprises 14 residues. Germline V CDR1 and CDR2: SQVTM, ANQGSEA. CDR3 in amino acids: CSATDRGRTDTQYF. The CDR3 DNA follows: TGCAGCGCCACGGACAGGGGGAGGACAGATACGCAGTATTTT.

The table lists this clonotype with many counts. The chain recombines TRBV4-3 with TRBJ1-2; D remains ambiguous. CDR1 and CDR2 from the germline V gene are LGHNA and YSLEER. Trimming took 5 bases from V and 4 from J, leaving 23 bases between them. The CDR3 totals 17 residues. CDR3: CASSGSRGRRKTYGYTF. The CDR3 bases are TGCGCCAGCAGCGGTTCGCGAGGACGTCGAAAGACCTATGGCTACACCTTC.

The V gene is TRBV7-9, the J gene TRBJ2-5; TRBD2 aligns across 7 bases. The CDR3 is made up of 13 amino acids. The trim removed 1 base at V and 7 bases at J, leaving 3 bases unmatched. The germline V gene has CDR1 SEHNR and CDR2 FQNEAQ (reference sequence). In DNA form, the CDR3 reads TGTGCCAGCAGCTTAGGCGGGAGAGGGACCCAGTACTTC. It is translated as CASSLGGRGTQYF. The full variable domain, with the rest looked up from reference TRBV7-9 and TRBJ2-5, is DTGVSQNPRHKITKRGQNVTFRCDPISEHNRLYWYRQTLGQGPEFLTYFQNEAQLEKSRLLSDRFSAERPKGSFSTLEIQRTEQGDSAMYLCASSLGGRGTQYFGPGTRLLVL.

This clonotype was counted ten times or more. The CDR3 sequence: CASGTDYNSPLHF. The DNA of the CDR3 is TGCGCCAGTGGGACAGATTATAATTCACCCCTCCACTTT. The rearrangement uses TRBV10-2 and TRBJ1-6, with 7 bases identical to TRBD1. In germline, CDR1 is WSHSY, CDR2 SAAADI. The CDR3 runs 13 residues. V was clipped by 9 bases and J by 4 bases; unmatched bases: 3.

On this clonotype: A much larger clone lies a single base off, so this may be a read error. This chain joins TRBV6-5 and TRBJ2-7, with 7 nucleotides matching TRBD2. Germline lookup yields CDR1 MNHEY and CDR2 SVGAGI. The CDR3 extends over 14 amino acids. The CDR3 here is CASSERLAAYGQYF. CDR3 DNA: TGTGCCAGCAGTGAACGCCTAGCGGCCTACGGGCAGTACTTC.

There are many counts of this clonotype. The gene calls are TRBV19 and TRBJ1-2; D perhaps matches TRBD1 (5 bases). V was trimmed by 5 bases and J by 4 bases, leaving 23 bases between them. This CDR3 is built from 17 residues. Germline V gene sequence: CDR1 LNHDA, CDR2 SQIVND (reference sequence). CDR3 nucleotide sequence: TGTGCCAGTAGTGTACTAAGGACAAATCGAAAGACCTATGGCTACACCTTC. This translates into CASSVLRTNRKTYGYTF.

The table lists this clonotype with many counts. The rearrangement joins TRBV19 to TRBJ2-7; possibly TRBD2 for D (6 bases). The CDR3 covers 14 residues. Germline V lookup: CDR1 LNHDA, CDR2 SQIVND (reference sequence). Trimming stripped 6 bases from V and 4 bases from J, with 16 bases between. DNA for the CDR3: TGTGCCAGTAGAACCCGGGACGGGGGATACGAGCAGTACTTC. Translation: CASRTRDGGYEQYF.

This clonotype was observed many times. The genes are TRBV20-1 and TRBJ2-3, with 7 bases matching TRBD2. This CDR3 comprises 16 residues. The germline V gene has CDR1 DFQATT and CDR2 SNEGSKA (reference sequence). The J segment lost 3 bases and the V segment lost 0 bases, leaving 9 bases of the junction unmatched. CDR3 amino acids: CSARELAERGTDTQYF. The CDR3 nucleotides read TGCAGTGCTAGAGAGCTAGCGGAAAGGGGAACAGATACGCAGTATTTT.

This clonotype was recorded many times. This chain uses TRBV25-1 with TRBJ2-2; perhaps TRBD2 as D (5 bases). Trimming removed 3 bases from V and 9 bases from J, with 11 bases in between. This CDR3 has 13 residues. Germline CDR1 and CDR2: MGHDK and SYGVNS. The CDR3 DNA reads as TGTGCCAGCAGTGACGCGGGCCTTAGGGAGCTGTTTTTT. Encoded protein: CASSDAGLRELFF.

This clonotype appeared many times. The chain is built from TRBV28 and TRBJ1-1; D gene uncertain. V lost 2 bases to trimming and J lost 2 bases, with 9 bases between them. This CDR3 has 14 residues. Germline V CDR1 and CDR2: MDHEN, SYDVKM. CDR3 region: CASSLGSSNTEAFF. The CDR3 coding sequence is TGTGCCAGCAGTTTAGGCTCATCCAACACTGAAGCTTTCTTT.

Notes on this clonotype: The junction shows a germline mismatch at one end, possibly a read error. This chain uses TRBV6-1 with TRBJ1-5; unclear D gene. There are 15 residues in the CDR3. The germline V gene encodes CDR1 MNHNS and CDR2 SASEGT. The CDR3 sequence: CTSSELRLGNQPQHF. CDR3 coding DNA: TGTACCAGCAGTGAACTCAGGCTTGGCAATCAGCCCCAGCATTTT.

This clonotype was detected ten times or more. In DNA form, the CDR3 reads TGTGCCAGCAGCAAGGGATGTCCCATTTCAATTCGCACTGAAGCTTTCTTT. It codes for CASSKGCPISIRTEAFF. This sequence joins TRBV3-1 and TRBJ1-1; D gene ambiguous. The CDR3 contains 17 residues. Germline CDR1 is LGHDT and CDR2 is YNNKEL (reference sequence). Between the trimmed V and J ends, which lost 5 bases and 4 bases, there was a span of 23 bases.

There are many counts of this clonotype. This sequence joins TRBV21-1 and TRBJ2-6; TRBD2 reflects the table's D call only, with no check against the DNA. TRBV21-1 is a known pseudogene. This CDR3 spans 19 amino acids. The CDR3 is CASSNGRLCGNSGANVLTF. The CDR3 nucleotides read TGTGCCAGCAGCAATGGTCGACTTTGCGGGAACTCTGGGGCCAACGTCCTGACTTTC.